This T cell receptor beta chain was captured by sequencing in a study of T-cell memory formation after mild COVID-19. Study conclusions and caveats: The SARS-CoV-2 specificity of second-wave clones reaching peak at day 37 remained unverified.

TCRdb used MiXCR to reprocess the 5' RACE reads, holding one entry per CDR3 protein. The top ten hold approximately 2.1% of the sample, which has under 250,000 distinct CDR3 sequences, 15% seen once. Per germline, CDR1 MDHEN and CDR2 SYDVKM. The CDR3 has 15 residues. Trimming took 4 bases from V and 7 from J, leaving 19 bases between them. This clonotype was detected once. Its antigen is not known. Source material: PBMCs or a T cell subset sorted from them (not recorded which). The sequence was collected from an adult woman who had mild COVID-19 (a few samples of this study predate the infection). Cell type and time point are not known. The rearrangement links TRBV28 to TRBJ2-5, with D perhaps given as TRBD1 or TRBD2 (6 bases each). CDR3 sequence reads: CASSSSGTPQGTQYF. The DNA of the CDR3 is TGTGCCAGCAGTTCATCCGGGACTCCACAGGGGACCCAGTACTTC.